What follows describes a single TCR beta chain. This CDR3 has 12 amino acids. V was shortened by 5 bases and J by 8 bases, with 12 bases between the two germline ends. CDR1 and CDR2 from the germline V gene are MNHEY and SVGAGI. Measured with immunoSEQ multiplex PCR; TCRdb has only the in-frame clones, and not every one. The table lists tens of thousands of clones, 90% to 95% of them singletons. The data derive from a study of cytomegalovirus exposure and HLA in healthy donors. The specimen was PBMCs. The receptor's source is a woman younger than 30 in good health and CMV-seronegative. This rearrangement joins TRBV6-5 to TRBJ1-2; TRBD1 might be the D (6 bases). DNA for the CDR3: TGTGCCAGCAGTGCAGCTACAGGGGGCTACACCTTC. It translates to CASSAATGGYTF.